A single T cell receptor (beta chain) is shown here with its context. Its antigen is not known. This entry belongs to a study of identical twins. This CDR3 comprises 17 residues. V was pared by 4 bases and J by 3 bases, with 22 bases between. Per germline, CDR1 SGHKS and CDR2 YYEKEE (reference sequence). Through template switching, a universal primer site was introduced, and the cDNA contained unique molecular identifiers. TCRdb itself ran the 5' RACE reads through MiXCR, one entry per CDR3 protein. The repertoire consists of 600,000 to 700,000 distinct CDR3 sequences, with approximately 21% occurring once and the leading ten covering around 4.5%. General observations from the study: The study drew conclusions from cross-sectional statistical analysis, not from following the same donors.

These data are also associated with another study on T cells expressing NK-cell markers. In that study: Sorted CD3+CD56+NKG2C+, CD3+CD56+NKG2C- and CD3+CD56-NKG2C+ T cells provided the TCR beta repertoires. For several experiments, T cell sorting was restricted to the alpha-beta TCR population by means of an anti-gamma-delta TCR antibody.

V gene TRBV5-5 combines with J gene TRBJ1-1, with D possibly matching TRBD1 (6 bases). The TCR was taken from a woman younger than 30 in good health. The sequenced sample consisted of PBMCs. In nucleotides, the CDR3 is TGTGCCAGCAGCGACTTGGGGGCCTACAGGGATCACACTGAAGCTTTCTTT. It translates to CASSDLGAYRDHTEAFF.